A selection of T cell receptor beta chains follows, all from one sample in a study of identical twins. A single record per CDR3 protein comes from TCRdb applying MiXCR to the 5' RACE reads. Among hundreds of thousands of distinct CDR3 sequences, roughly an eighth were seen once, and the ten largest hold around 1.5%. These sequences were also reported in another study, on yellow fever vaccine responses in identical twins.

The sequenced material came from PBMCs. Every receptor here comes from a woman younger than 30 in good health. Each CDR3 is given with its conserved first and last residue. D genes are given only for firm matches. Only part of the rows carry a size: once, few, many, or a class if the clone is expanded.

CDR3 protein	CDR3 DNA	V gene	clone size	D gene	J gene
CASRMGSFRGTEAFF	TGTGCCAGCAGGATGGGGAGTTTCCGGGGCACTGAAGCTTTCTTT	TRBV12-3/TRBV12-4	NA	NA	TRBJ1-1
CSVPGTPPNEQFF	TGCAGCGTTCCCGGGACCCCTCCCAATGAGCAGTTCTTC	TRBV29-1	few	NA	TRBJ2-1
CASRLGTNYGYTF	TGTGCCAGCAGGCTCGGGACAAACTATGGCTACACCTTC	TRBV27	NA	NA	TRBJ1-2
CASDRRTSGTDTQYF	TGTGCCAGCGATCGGAGGACTAGCGGCACAGATACGCAGTATTTT	TRBV7-2	few	TRBD2	TRBJ2-3
CASSPDLTDTQYF	TGTGCCAGCTCACCGGATCTCACAGATACGCAGTATTTT	TRBV18	NA	NA	TRBJ2-3
CASMPRQGASDTQYF	TGTGCCAGCATGCCTCGACAGGGGGCCTCAGATACGCAGTATTTT	TRBV11-3	few	TRBD1	TRBJ2-3
CASNQGGGNTEAFF	TGCGCCAGCAACCAGGGTGGTGGGAACACTGAAGCTTTCTTT	TRBV10-1	NA	NA	TRBJ1-1
CASSLLSGGNTGELFF	TGTGCCAGCAGCTTGCTGTCGGGGGGAAACACCGGGGAGCTGTTTTTT	TRBV5-6	few	TRBD2	TRBJ2-2
CASSQDPGALLDTQYF	TGTGCCAGCAGCCAAGATCCTGGGGCGTTGCTGGATACGCAGTATTTT	TRBV4-2	NA	NA	TRBJ2-3
CASSLAGWGQGYTF	TGTGCCAGCAGTTTAGCCGGGTGGGGGCAAGGCTACACCTTC	TRBV12-3/TRBV12-4	many	NA	TRBJ1-2
CASNPGTSNYNEQFF	TGTGCCAGCAACCCCGGGACTAGCAACTACAATGAGCAGTTCTTC	TRBV28	NA	TRBD2	TRBJ2-1
CASRSTGSSSYTF	TGTGCCAGCAGGTCTACAGGGTCTAGCAGCTACACCTTC	TRBV27	few	NA	TRBJ1-2
CASSYNLRRDQETQYF	TGTGCCAGCAGTTATAACCTCCGGAGAGATCAAGAGACCCAGTACTTC	TRBV12-3/TRBV12-4	few	NA	TRBJ2-5
CASSAQASGSWNEQFF	TGTGCCAGCAGTGCACAAGCTAGCGGGAGTTGGAATGAGCAGTTCTTC	TRBV27	NA	TRBD2	TRBJ2-1
CASSPGPSGYTYEQYF	TGCGCCAGCAGCCCAGGCCCTAGCGGTTATACCTACGAGCAGTACTTC	TRBV5-1	many	TRBD2	TRBJ2-7
CASSRGQAGETQYF	TGTGCCAGCAGCCGGGGACAGGCTGGAGAGACCCAGTACTTC	TRBV5-6	few	TRBD1	TRBJ2-5
CASSAFYSMIAARGAYNEQFF	TGTGCCAGCAGCGCATTTTATTCAATGATCGCGGCAAGGGGGGCGTACAATGAGCAGTTCTTC	TRBV11-2	few	NA	TRBJ2-1
CASSKGKDMNEQYF	TGTGCCAGCAGCAAAGGGAAGGATATGAACGAGCAGTACTTC	TRBV21-1	few	NA	TRBJ2-7
CASSAGLAGVSPAKNIQYF	TGCGCCAGCAGCGCAGGACTAGCGGGGGTATCCCCAGCCAAAAACATTCAGTACTTC	TRBV5-1	few	TRBD2	TRBJ2-4
CAISESIVRSNTGELFF	TGTGCCATCAGTGAGTCGATTGTAAGATCGAACACCGGGGAGCTGTTTTTT	TRBV10-3	few	NA	TRBJ2-2
CASSYGQLNEKLFF	TGTGCCAGCAGTTATGGACAGCTTAATGAAAAACTGTTTTTT	TRBV12-3/TRBV12-4	many	NA	TRBJ1-4
CASSQRSGAITGELFF	TGTGCCAGCAGCCAACGCAGCGGGGCGATCACCGGGGAGCTGTTTTTT	TRBV3-1	few	TRBD2	TRBJ2-2
CASSLEGGYYGYTF	TGTGCCAGCAGTTTAGAGGGAGGATACTATGGCTACACCTTC	TRBV12-3/TRBV12-4	few	NA	TRBJ1-2
CASSLVTDEQYF	TGTGCCAGCAGTCTCGTGACAGACGAGCAGTACTTC	TRBV12-3/TRBV12-4	few	NA	TRBJ2-7
CASSLAGTVGTDTQYF	TGTGCCAGCAGCTTAGCAGGGACAGTAGGCACAGATACGCAGTATTTT	TRBV7-9	NA	TRBD1	TRBJ2-3
CASSLVRDSIDTQYF	TGTGCCAGCAGCTTAGTCCGGGATTCAATAGATACGCAGTATTTT	TRBV7-9	NA	NA	TRBJ2-3
CASSLVLGEQFF	TGTGCCAGCAGCTTAGTTTTGGGTGAGCAGTTCTTC	TRBV7-6	many	NA	TRBJ2-1
CATSLAGSSYNEQFF	TGTGCCACCAGCTTGGCTGGGAGCTCCTACAATGAGCAGTTCTTC	TRBV15	few	NA	TRBJ2-1
CSASKGFWETQYF	TGCAGTGCTAGTAAGGGGTTCTGGGAGACCCAGTACTTC	TRBV20-1	NA	NA	TRBJ2-5
CASRHNQGSGELFF	TGTGCCAGCAGGCATAATCAGGGATCCGGGGAGCTGTTTTTT	TRBV7-9	few	NA	TRBJ2-2
CASSDTLADTGELFF	TGTGCCAGCAGTGATACCCTGGCGGACACCGGGGAGCTGTTTTTT	TRBV25-1	NA	NA	TRBJ2-2
CATSDPRDRWAEQYF	TGTGCCACCAGTGATCCCCGGGACAGGTGGGCCGAGCAGTACTTC	TRBV24-1	few	TRBD1	TRBJ2-7